This T cell receptor (beta chain) came from a study of Graves' ophthalmopathy and Graves' hyperthyroidism (dated by TCRdb to between 2018 and 2020). With respect to the entire study: Peripheral blood was collected at initial diagnosis, prior to any treatment. To explore V-J signatures that separate ophthalmopathy from hyperthyroidism, a discovery set of about a hundred patients was enrolled, consisting of about 43 with ophthalmopathy and fewer than 60 with stable hyperthyroidism. TCR beta repertoire signatures were used to distinguish Graves' ophthalmopathy from Graves' hyperthyroidism and to predict progression to ophthalmopathy. The 100 or so discovery patients were randomly divided into training and test sets at a 7:3 ratio. In over 5 hyperthyroidism patients, the T-cell repertoire of thyroid tissue was compared with the T-cell repertoire of blood. Once sampling was done, hyperthyroidism patients were given methimazole at a starting dose of 30 mg daily, while ophthalmopathy patients were given high-dose intravenous methylprednisolone. In total, 135 blood samples were TCR-sequenced: under 45 ophthalmopathy, around 75 hyperthyroidism and approximately 17 hyperthyroidism-to-ophthalmopathy patients. For independent validation, a separate cohort was made up of 18 to 20 hyperthyroidism patients plus 17 patients who later progressed from hyperthyroidism to ophthalmopathy. The research as a whole found: Among expanded thyroid clonotypes with frequency above 0.001, most also showed up in blood, which suggests that blood repertoires may reflect the thyroid immune response. In validation, the model predicted ophthalmopathy progression with 70.59% sensitivity and roughly 78% specificity; approximately 12 predicted patients were CT-confirmed with GO in a median of approximately six months. The 13-signature model separated ophthalmopathy from stable hyperthyroidism with approximately 90% sensitivity and just under 84% specificity in cross-validation, and 80%/75% in the test set. Sample size was not statistically predetermined, and group allocation was not concealed from the investigators.

This clonotype was found many times. Its antigen is currently not known. It has no much larger one-base neighbor in the sample; base qualities were not kept. A patient counted as having stable hyperthyroidism if there was no progression to ophthalmopathy within 18 months of follow-up. The hyperthyroidism patients were 18 to 65 years old and newly diagnosed, with a disease duration of less than 2 months. Anyone with other autoimmune diseases, uncontrolled infections, pregnancy or lactation was excluded from the study. Clinical symptoms, serum thyroxine, TRAb, thyroid ultrasound and orbital computed tomography were used for diagnosis. PBMCs were isolated from more than 8 ml of fresh peripheral blood by Ficoll-Paque density gradient centrifugation. Total RNA was extracted with Trizol reagent and quality-checked on an Agilent 2100 Bioanalyzer. The CDR3, from cysteine to phenylalanine, totals 13 residues. The sequence is cut down to CDR3 DNA, 39 bases in frame from base 1. V gives up 4 bases and J gives up 7 bases, and the segment between their germline ends measures 8 bases. Per the germline V gene, SGHTA is the CDR1 and FQGTGA is the CDR2.

For repertoire sequencing, the TCR beta CDR3 regions were amplified from RNA transcripts. HTBI primers and the Qiagen OneStep RT-PCR kit were used in a first-round RT-PCR, which was followed by a second-round multiplex PCR, size selection and purification. The libraries underwent paired-end sequencing with 100 bp reads on an Illumina HiSeq2000. In the source study's methods: SOAPnuke was used to process the reads, throwing out any read that had adapters, had uncalled bases, had a mean Phred below 15, or lacked an exact constant-primer or identifier match. COPE v1.2.5 was used to merge the high-quality paired reads. Each unique nucleotide sequence was defined as a clonotype, and clonotypes were aligned to IMGT TRB V, D and J references with MiTCR v1.1. The analysis was limited to V-J combinations with a frequency above 0.0001, which together covered roughly 99% of the repertoires. A TCR clonal expansion and chaos score per V-J combination was defined as the ratio of F50 clonal expansion to chaos observed in the TCRdist matrix. Welch's t-statistics and random forest were used to narrow the features down to roughly twelve V-J combinations, which were then fed into a naive Bayes classifier. The similarity between thyroid and blood repertoires was quantified using the Morisita-Horn index. TCRdb itself trimmed the public reads at Q25 with fastp, ran MiXCR and retained productive beta chains. Rows are unified per CDR3 protein, each entry keeping the most common DNA and genes. The V and J calls reflect TCRdb's pipeline rather than the authors' work. The sample has about 380,000 distinct CDR3 sequences on record, 15% to 19% of them singletons. The biggest ten clones account for about 7% of the sample.

The sequence came from a woman under 30 with stable Graves' hyperthyroidism. Donor details come from another sample of the same person, matched by shared clones. The sample consisted of peripheral blood. Here the chain combines TRBV7-3 and TRBJ1-6, with no reliable assignment of the D segment. The CDR3 region has the sequence CASSSTPNSPLHF. The bases read TGTGCCAGCAGCTCGACTCCAAATTCACCCCTCCACTTT. Outside the CDR3, residues come from the reference TRBV7-3 and TRBJ1-6 proteins, so the full variable domain is: GAGVSQTPSNKVTEKGKYVELRCDPISGHTALYWYRQSLGQGPEFLIYFQGTGAADDSGLPNDRFFAVRPEGSVSTLKIQRTERGDSAVYLCASSSTPNSPLHFGNGTRLTVT.